This T cell receptor beta chain derives from a study of Graves' ophthalmopathy and Graves' hyperthyroidism. Overall study results and limits: With a specificity of just over 72% and a sensitivity of more than 65%, the model predicted ophthalmopathy progression.

CAS ≥3, NOSPECS ≥4, moderate-to-severe activity and duration under 3 months marked donors with ophthalmopathy. PBMCs had their origin in fresh peripheral blood (around 10 ml). This clonotype was seen at least ten times. No antigen is known for it. From RNA, the CDR3 regions of TCR beta chains were amplified and sequenced. Second-round multiplex PCR came after first-round RT-PCR with HTBI primers. TCRdb fed the multiplex PCR reads into MiXCR, producing one record per CDR3 protein. The sample has about 740,000 distinct CDR3 sequences; roughly 41% are singletons. The sequence was collected from an adult man with Graves' ophthalmopathy. The sequenced sample was peripheral blood.

DNA for the CDR3: TGTGCCAGCAGCGTAGAGGCTAATAGCAATCAGCCCCAGCATTTT. Translation: CASSVEANSNQPQHF. The chain couples TRBV9 to TRBJ1-5; D unresolved. The CDR3 runs to 15 residues. Trimming removed 0 bases at V and 0 bases at J, with 7 bases between. Germline CDR1 is SGDLS and CDR2 is YYNGEE.